These 26 T cell receptor beta chains were all obtained from the same sample, sequenced in a study of blood T cell repertoires in COVID-19. Generated by immunoSEQ multiplex PCR, the TCRdb table keeps only in-frame clones and is missing some. This sample has some 80,000 clones, with almost 85% found just once. The material sequenced was peripheral blood. The origin of the receptors is a man between 45 and 60 years old with COVID-19, enrolled during active disease.

The gene calls are TRBV4-1 and TRBJ2-2, with a tentative D call TRBD2 (6 bases). Germline V gene lookup returns CDR1 MGHRA and CDR2 YSYEKL. V was cut by 1 base and J by 1 base, with 13 bases left in between. This CDR3 has 17 residues. CDR3 loop: CASSQGDGTGNTGELFF. The CDR3 DNA follows: TGCGCCAGCAGCCAAGGCGACGGGACTGGGAACACCGGGGAGCTGTTTTTT.

There are a few counts of this clone. The chain carries TRBV9 and TRBJ1-4; TRBD1 might be the D (5 bases). Germline lookup yields CDR1 SGDLS and CDR2 YYNGEE. This CDR3 spans 14 amino acids. V dropped 0 bases and J dropped 7 bases, with 10 bases sitting between them. The CDR3 DNA sequence: TGTGCCAGCAGCGTAGCTGGGGCAGCTGAAAAACTGTTTTTT. Translation gives CASSVAGAAEKLFF.

This clone was detected once. The genes are TRBV5-1 and TRBJ2-7; 9 nucleotides match TRBD2. CDR1 and CDR2 (germline): SGHRS, YFSETQ. Trimming took 7 bases from V and 11 from J; bases not matched to a gene: 13. The CDR3 contains 13 residues. The CDR3 DNA is TGCGCCAGCCGCGGGGGGGCAGGGACGGATGAGTACTTC. Protein product: CASRGGAGTDEYF.

The CDR3 coding sequence is TGTGCCAGCAGCTTAGGCAGTATCGATACGCAGTATTTT. This codes for CASSLGSIDTQYF. The gene calls are TRBV7-2 and TRBJ2-3, with D hard to call. Germline V gene data show CDR1 as SGHTA and CDR2 as FQGNSA. The CDR3 runs 13 residues. V lost 1 base, J lost 6 bases, and 8 bases lay in between.

This chain links TRBV24-1 with TRBJ1-1; possibly TRBD1 for D (5 bases). CDR1 and CDR2 (germline): KGHDR, SFDVKD. V was clipped by 4 bases and J by 0 bases, with 8 bases between them. The CDR3 is made up of 14 amino acids. The CDR3 nucleotides are TGTGCCACCAGTGACCCCAGGGTGAACACTGAAGCTTTCTTT. It translates to CATSDPRVNTEAFF.

The gene calls are TRBV27 and TRBJ2-2; 10 positions match TRBD2. The trim removed 5 bases at V and 5 bases at J, leaving 5 bases unmatched. The V gene's germline CDR1 is MNHEY and CDR2 SMNVEV (reference sequence). The CDR3 sequence is 15 residues long. CDR3 in amino acids: CASSPSGSRTGELFF. The CDR3 nucleotides are TGTGCCAGCAGTCCTAGCGGGAGCAGGACCGGGGAGCTGTTTTTT.

The J gene is TRBJ2-5, the V gene TRBV6-5; TRBD2 might be the D (6 bases). This CDR3 is 14 amino acids long. V lost 6 bases, J lost 5 bases, and 16 bases lay in between. Germline lookup yields CDR1 MNHEY and CDR2 SVGAGI. CDR3 amino acids: CASRGGYVRETQYF. The CDR3 DNA is TGTGCCAGCAGGGGAGGATACGTTCGGGAGACCCAGTACTTC.

The rearrangement links TRBV19 to TRBJ2-7; D perhaps matches TRBD1 (5 bases). Looked up from germline, CDR1 is LNHDA and CDR2 is SQIVND (reference sequence). The CDR3 sequence is 12 residues long. With 6 bases removed from V and 6 bases from J, the gap between germline ends came to 12 bases. The CDR3, as DNA: TGTGCCAGTAGCGCCGGACAAAGCGAGCAGTACTTC. Translation: CASSAGQSEQYF.

V usage is TRBV20-1 and J usage is TRBJ2-1, with 10 nucleotides matching TRBD2. Trimming at V came to 3 bases and at J to 6 bases, leaving 5 bases not matched to a gene. CDR3 size: 14 residues. The germline V gene has CDR1 DFQATT and CDR2 SNEGSKA (reference sequence). This CDR3 is CSASVPSGSNEQFF. Here the CDR3 DNA reads TGCAGTGCTAGTGTTCCTAGCGGGAGCAATGAGCAGTTCTTC.

The V and J genes are TRBV7-2 and TRBJ1-1; D perhaps matches TRBD1 (6 bases). The germline V gene has CDR1 SGHTA and CDR2 FQGNSA. With 4 bases removed from V and 3 bases from J, the gap between germline ends came to 9 bases. CDR3 size: 13 residues. The CDR3 DNA reads as TGTGCCAGCAGCTCACAGGGTTACACTGAAGCTTTCTTT. This sequence encodes CASSSQGYTEAFF.

The chain has TRBV6-1 and TRBJ2-2, with D unclear. The CDR3 totals 14 residues. V lost 3 bases and J lost 0, with 5 bases in between. The germline gives CDR1 MNHNS, CDR2 SASEGT. CDR3 protein: CASSERSNTGELFF. In DNA, the CDR3 is TGTGCCAGCAGTGAGAGGTCGAACACCGGGGAGCTGTTTTTT.

This chain joins TRBV12-3 or TRBV12-4 and TRBJ1-2, with TRBD1 identical over 8 bases. V was pared by 6 bases and J by 7 bases, with 7 bases of the junction left unmatched. This CDR3 spans 13 amino acids. As DNA, the CDR3 is TGTGCCAGCAGATCCAGGACAGGGAGTGGCTACACCTTC. Its translation: CASRSRTGSGYTF.

The V gene is TRBV19, the J gene TRBJ1-4; D ambiguous. Trimming cost V 1 base and J 5 bases, with 11 bases left between them. Germline values: CDR1 LNHDA, CDR2 SQIVND (reference sequence). This CDR3 has 15 residues. In DNA form, the CDR3 reads TGTGCCAGTAGTATAGCACGGGGAAGGAATGAAAAACTGTTTTTT. It yields the protein CASSIARGRNEKLFF.

The V gene is TRBV5-1, the J gene TRBJ2-1; 9 nucleotides match TRBD2. Losses at the gene ends were 1 base for V and 8 bases for J; bases not matched to a gene: 7. The CDR3 runs 15 residues. CDR1 SGHRS and CDR2 YFSETQ come from the germline V gene. As DNA, the CDR3 is TGCGCCAGCAGCTTGTATAGCGGGAGAACGTATGAGCAGTTCTTC. It yields the protein CASSLYSGRTYEQFF.

This clone showed up just once. The CDR3 loop is CASRRVFVADSPLHF. As DNA, the CDR3 is TGTGCCAGCCGGAGAGTTTTCGTGGCTGATTCACCCCTCCACTTT. This rearrangement joins TRBV2 to TRBJ1-6; D is ambiguous. V was trimmed by 8 bases and J by 8 bases, leaving 19 bases between them. The CDR3 runs 15 residues. Per the germline V gene, CDR1 is SNHLY and CDR2 is FYNNEI.

The chain is built from TRBV28 and TRBJ1-1; TRBD1 might be the D (5 bases). The CDR3 spans 15 residues. Looked up from germline, CDR1 is MDHEN and CDR2 is SYDVKM. Trimming pared 6 bases from V and 3 bases from J, leaving 17 bases between. The CDR3 loop is CASSQPGFGDTEAFF. The DNA for the CDR3 is TGTGCCAGCAGCCAACCAGGGTTTGGGGACACTGAAGCTTTCTTT.

This chain joins TRBV19 and TRBJ2-7; 12 bases line up with TRBD2. V trimming: 4 bases; J trimming: 7 bases; junction bases outside the gene matches: 5. The CDR3 runs to 14 residues. Germline V gene lookup returns CDR1 LNHDA and CDR2 SQIVND (reference sequence). The CDR3 DNA reads as TGTGCCAGTAGTACGACTAGCGGGAGTTTGGAGCAGTACTTC. It encodes CASSTTSGSLEQYF.

The chain carries TRBV5-1 and TRBJ1-3, with TRBD1 identical over 8 bases. Germline assignment: CDR1 SGHRS and CDR2 YFSETQ. The J segment lost 0 bases and the V segment lost 3 bases, leaving 2 bases of the junction unmatched. The CDR3 consists of 15 residues. CDR3 amino acids: CASSSTGGSGNTIYF. The CDR3 DNA follows: TGCGCCAGCAGCTCTACAGGGGGCTCTGGAAACACCATATATTTT.

The chain couples TRBV24-1 to TRBJ1-1; D remains unclear. The germline V and J ends were trimmed by 2 bases and 7 bases, with 4 bases remaining between them. Per the germline V gene, CDR1 is KGHDR and CDR2 is SFDVKD. There are 11 residues in the CDR3. CDR3 residues: CATSDYNEAFF. The CDR3 DNA reads TGTGCCACCAGTGATTATAATGAAGCTTTCTTT.

The chain couples TRBV7-2 to TRBJ1-1; D unresolved. The CDR3 is 14 residues long. The V end lost 3 bases, the J end lost 4 bases, and 12 bases lay between the germline ends. Germline loops: CDR1 SGHTA, CDR2 FQGNSA. CDR3 residues: CASSFTARSTEAFF. CDR3 bases: TGTGCCAGCAGCTTTACAGCTCGATCCACTGAAGCTTTCTTT.

This clone appeared a few times. The J gene is TRBJ2-7, the V gene TRBV7-8; 9 bases map to TRBD1. CDR1 SGHVS and CDR2 FQNEAQ come from the germline V gene. V lost 3 bases, J lost 5 bases, and 5 bases stayed unmatched. This CDR3 region has 14 residues. The CDR3 region has the DNA TGTGCCAGCAGCTTGAGGACAGGGGTCAACGAGCAGTACTTC. Translation: CASSLRTGVNEQYF.

This rearrangement joins TRBV13 to TRBJ2-1; 8 positions agree with TRBD2. The CDR3 loop spans 16 amino acids. Germline CDR1 PRHDT, CDR2 FYEKMQ (reference sequence). Unmatched junction bases numbered 9, after V lost 3 bases and J lost 5 bases. DNA of the CDR3: TGTGCCAGCAGCTTCCTGGGAGAGCGGGAGCACAATGAGCAGTTCTTC. Translated: CASSFLGEREHNEQFF.

The rearrangement uses TRBV9 and TRBJ2-3; 11 bases are a match to TRBD2. This CDR3 contains 18 residues. The germline V gene has CDR1 SGDLS and CDR2 YYNGEE. Germline trimming cut 6 bases from V and 2 bases from J; bases unmatched to any gene: 14. DNA of the CDR3: TGTGCCAGCACCCCAGGGAGGCTAGCGGGGGGCTCCACAGATACGCAGTATTTT. Protein sequence: CASTPGRLAGGSTDTQYF.

The rearrangement joins TRBV6-6 to TRBJ2-5; D is possibly TRBD1 (5 bases). This CDR3 is built from 12 residues. Trimming shortened V by 6 bases and J by 0 bases, and 5 bases separated the two germline ends. CDR1 is MNHNY and CDR2 is SVGAGI in the germline V gene (reference sequence). This CDR3 reads CASSRDQETQYF. The CDR3 DNA reads TGTGCCAGCAGCAGGGACCAAGAGACCCAGTACTTC.

This clone was counted between two and nine times. The chain couples TRBV5-1 to TRBJ2-7, with D possibly matching TRBD2 (7 bases). The CDR3 sequence is 14 residues long. In germline, CDR1 is SGHRS, CDR2 YFSETQ. The V end lost 1 base, the J end lost 7 bases, and 15 bases lay between the germline ends. In DNA form, the CDR3 reads TGCGCCAGCAGCTTGTTAGGCGGGGGCCAAGAGCAGTACTTC. It specifies CASSLLGGGQEQYF.

The CDR3 DNA follows: TGTGCCATCAGTGAGTCGTTGGGGGCGGGTTCACCCCTCCACTTT. Encoded protein: CAISESLGAGSPLHF. V is TRBV10-3 and J is TRBJ1-6; TRBD1 might be the D (6 bases). The CDR3 sequence is 15 residues long. Trimming shortened V by 0 bases and J by 9 bases, and 12 bases separated the two germline ends. Germline loops: CDR1 ENHRY, CDR2 SYGVKD.